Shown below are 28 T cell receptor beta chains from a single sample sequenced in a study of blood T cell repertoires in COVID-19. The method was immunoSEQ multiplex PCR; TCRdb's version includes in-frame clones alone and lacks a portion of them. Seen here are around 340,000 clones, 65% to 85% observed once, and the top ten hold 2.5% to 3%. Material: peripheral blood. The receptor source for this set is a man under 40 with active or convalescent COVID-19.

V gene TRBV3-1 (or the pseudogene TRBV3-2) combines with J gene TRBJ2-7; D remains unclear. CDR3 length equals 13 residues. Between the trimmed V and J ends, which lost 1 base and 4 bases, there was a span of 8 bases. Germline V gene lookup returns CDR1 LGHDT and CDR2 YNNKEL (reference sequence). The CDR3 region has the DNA TGTGCCAGCAGCCAAGTCAGCGTTTACGAGCAGTACTTC. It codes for CASSQVSVYEQYF.

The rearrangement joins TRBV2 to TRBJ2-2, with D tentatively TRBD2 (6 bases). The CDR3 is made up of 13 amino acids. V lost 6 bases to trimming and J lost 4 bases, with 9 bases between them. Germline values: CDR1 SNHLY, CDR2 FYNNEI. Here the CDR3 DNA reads TGTGCCAGCAGCGGGGGTTTCACCGGGGAGCTGTTTTTT. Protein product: CASSGGFTGELFF.

Here the CDR3 DNA reads TGCGCCAGCAGCCAGCGGGGGGACTACAATGAGCAGTTCTTC. The encoded protein is CASSQRGDYNEQFF. The chain recombines TRBV4-1 with TRBJ2-1, with TRBD2 matching 8 bases. V lost 3 bases to trimming and J lost 3 bases; unmatched junction nucleotides: 1. Germline V lookup: CDR1 MGHRA, CDR2 YSYEKL. The CDR3 extends over 14 amino acids.

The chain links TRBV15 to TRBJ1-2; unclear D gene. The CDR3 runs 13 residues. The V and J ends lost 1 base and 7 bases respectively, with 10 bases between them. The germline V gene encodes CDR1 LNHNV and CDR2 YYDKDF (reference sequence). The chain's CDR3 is CATSRGELPGYTF. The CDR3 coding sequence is TGTGCCACCAGCAGAGGGGAGCTCCCTGGCTACACCTTC.

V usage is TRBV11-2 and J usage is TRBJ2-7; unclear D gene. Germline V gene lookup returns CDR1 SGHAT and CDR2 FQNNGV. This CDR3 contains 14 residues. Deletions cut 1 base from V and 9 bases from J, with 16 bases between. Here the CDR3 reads CASSLASNLRGQYF. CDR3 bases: TGTGCCAGCAGCTTAGCCTCGAACCTACGAGGGCAGTACTTC.

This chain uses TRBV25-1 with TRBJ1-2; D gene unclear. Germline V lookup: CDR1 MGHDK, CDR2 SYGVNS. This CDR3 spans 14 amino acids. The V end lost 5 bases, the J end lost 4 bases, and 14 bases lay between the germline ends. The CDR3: CASSFGLASYGYTF. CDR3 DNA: TGTGCCAGCAGTTTCGGACTAGCCTCCTATGGCTACACCTTC.

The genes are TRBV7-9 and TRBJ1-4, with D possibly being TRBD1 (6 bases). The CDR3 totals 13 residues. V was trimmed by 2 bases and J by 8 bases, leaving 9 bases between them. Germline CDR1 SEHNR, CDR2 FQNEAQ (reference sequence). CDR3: CASSLSGQEKLFF. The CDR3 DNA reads TGTGCCAGCAGCTTAAGTGGACAGGAAAAACTGTTTTTT.

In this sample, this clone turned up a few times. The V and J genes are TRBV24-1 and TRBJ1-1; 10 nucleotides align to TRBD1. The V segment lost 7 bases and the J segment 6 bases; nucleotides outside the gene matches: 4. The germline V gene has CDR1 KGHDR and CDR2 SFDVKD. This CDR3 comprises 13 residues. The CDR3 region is CATRGQGRPEAFF. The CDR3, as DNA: TGTGCCACCAGGGGACAGGGGCGTCCTGAAGCTTTCTTT.

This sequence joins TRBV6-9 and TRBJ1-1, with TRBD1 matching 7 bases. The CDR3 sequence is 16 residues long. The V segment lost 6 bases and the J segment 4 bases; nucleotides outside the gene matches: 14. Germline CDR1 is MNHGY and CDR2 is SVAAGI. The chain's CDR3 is CASRGQWARGGTEAFF. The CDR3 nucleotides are TGTGCCAGCAGGGGACAGTGGGCTAGAGGGGGCACTGAAGCTTTCTTT.

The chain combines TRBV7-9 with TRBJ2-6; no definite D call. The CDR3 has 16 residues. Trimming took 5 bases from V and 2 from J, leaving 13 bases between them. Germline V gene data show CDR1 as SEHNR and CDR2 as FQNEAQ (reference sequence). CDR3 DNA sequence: TGTGCCAGCAGCCCCTTCGACTGGGCTGGGGCCAACGTCCTGACTTTC. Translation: CASSPFDWAGANVLTF.

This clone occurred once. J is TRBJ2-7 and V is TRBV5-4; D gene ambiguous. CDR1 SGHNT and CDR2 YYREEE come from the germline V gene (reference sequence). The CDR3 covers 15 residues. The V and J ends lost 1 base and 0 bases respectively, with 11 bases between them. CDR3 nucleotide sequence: TGTGCCAGCAGCTTGTCTTCCCCCCTCTCCTACGAGCAGTACTTC. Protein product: CASSLSSPLSYEQYF.

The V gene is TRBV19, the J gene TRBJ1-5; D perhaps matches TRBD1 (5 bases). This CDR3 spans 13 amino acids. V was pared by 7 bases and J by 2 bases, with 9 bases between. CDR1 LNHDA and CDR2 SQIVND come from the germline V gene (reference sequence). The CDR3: CASTGGGNQPQHF. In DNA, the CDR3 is TGTGCCAGTACGGGGGGTGGCAATCAGCCCCAGCATTTT.

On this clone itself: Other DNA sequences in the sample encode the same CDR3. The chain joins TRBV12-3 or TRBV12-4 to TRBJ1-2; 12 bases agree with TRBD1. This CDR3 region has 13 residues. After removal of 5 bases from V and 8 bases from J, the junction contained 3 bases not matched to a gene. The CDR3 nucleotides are TGTGCCAGCAGTCGGGACAGGGGGCGAGGCTACACCTTC. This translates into CASSRDRGRGYTF.

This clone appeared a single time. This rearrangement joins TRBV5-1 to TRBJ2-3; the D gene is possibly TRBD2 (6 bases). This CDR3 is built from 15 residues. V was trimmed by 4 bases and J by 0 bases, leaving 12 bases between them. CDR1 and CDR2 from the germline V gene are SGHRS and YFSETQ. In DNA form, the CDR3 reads TGCGCCAGCAGCCTTCTAGCGCCTAGCACAGATACGCAGTATTTT. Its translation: CASSLLAPSTDTQYF.

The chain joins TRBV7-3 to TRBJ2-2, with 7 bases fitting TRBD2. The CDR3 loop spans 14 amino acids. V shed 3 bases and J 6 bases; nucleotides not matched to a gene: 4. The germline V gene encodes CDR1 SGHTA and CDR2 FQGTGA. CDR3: CASSFLGGSGELFF. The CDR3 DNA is TGTGCCAGCAGCTTCCTCGGGGGGTCCGGGGAGCTGTTTTTT.

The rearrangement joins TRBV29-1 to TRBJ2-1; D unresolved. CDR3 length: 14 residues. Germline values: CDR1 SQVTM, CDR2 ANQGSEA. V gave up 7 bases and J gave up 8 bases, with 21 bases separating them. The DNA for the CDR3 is TGCAGCGGTGAGTTGAGAGCCCGGTTTCATGAGCAGTTCTTC. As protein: CSGELRARFHEQFF.

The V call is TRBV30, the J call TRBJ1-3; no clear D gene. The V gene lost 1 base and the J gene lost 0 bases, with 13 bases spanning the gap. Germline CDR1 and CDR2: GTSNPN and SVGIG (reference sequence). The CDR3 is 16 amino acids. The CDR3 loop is CAWSGGQRISGNTIYF. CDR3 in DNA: TGTGCCTGGAGTGGCGGGCAGCGCATCTCTGGAAACACCATATATTTT.

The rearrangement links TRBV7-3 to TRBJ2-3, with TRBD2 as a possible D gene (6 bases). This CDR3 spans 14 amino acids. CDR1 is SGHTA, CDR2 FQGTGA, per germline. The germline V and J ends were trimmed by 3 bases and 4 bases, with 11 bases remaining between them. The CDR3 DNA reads TGTGCCAGCAGCTTGGGAGGACTCTCAGATACGCAGTATTTT. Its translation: CASSLGGLSDTQYF.

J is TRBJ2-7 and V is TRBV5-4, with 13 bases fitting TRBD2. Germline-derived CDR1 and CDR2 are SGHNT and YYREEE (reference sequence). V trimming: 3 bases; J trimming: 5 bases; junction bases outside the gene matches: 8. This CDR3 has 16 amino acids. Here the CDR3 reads CASSSRLAGGRDEQYF. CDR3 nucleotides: TGTGCCAGCAGCTCCCGACTAGCGGGGGGCCGGGACGAGCAGTACTTC.

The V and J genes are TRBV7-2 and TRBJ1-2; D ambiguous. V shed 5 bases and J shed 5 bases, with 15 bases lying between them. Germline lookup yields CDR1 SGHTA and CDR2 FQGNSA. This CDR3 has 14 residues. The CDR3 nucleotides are TGTGCCAGCAGCCCCCGGGGAGACCCGTATGGCTACACCTTC. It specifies CASSPRGDPYGYTF.

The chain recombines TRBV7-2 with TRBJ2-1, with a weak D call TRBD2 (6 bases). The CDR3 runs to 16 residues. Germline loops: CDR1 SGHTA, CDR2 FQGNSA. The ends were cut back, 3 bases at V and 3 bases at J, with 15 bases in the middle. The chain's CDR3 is CASSFQWRADYNEQFF. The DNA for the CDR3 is TGTGCCAGCAGCTTCCAGTGGAGGGCAGACTACAATGAGCAGTTCTTC. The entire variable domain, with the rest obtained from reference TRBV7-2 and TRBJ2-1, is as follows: GAGVSQSPSNKVTEKGKDVELRCDPISGHTALYWYRQSLGQGLEFLIYFQGNSAPDKSGLPSDRFSAERTGGSVSTLTIQRTQQEDSAVYLCASSFQWRADYNEQFFGPGTRLTVL.

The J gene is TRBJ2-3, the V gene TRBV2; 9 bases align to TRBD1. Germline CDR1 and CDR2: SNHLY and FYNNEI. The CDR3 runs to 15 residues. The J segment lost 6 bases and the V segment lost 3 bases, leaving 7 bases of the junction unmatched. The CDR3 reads CASSDRDREGDTQYF. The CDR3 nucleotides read TGTGCCAGCAGTGACCGGGACAGGGAAGGTGATACGCAGTATTTT.

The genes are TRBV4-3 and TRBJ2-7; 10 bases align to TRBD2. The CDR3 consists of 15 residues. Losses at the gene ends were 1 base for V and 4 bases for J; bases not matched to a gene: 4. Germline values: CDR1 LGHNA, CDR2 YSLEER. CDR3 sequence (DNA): TGCGCCAGCAGCCAAGGGGCAGCGGGAGGGTACGAGCAGTACTTC. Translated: CASSQGAAGGYEQYF.

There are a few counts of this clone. The CDR3 nucleotides are TGCGCCAGCAGCCAGTACATGATGGACAGGGGACGCTTGCCCGCAACTAATGAAAAACTGTTTTTT. It encodes CASSQYMMDRGRLPATNEKLFF. The J gene is TRBJ1-4, the V gene TRBV4-3; 9 bases are a match to TRBD1. The CDR3 is made up of 22 amino acids. Unmatched junction bases numbered 20, after V lost 3 bases and J lost 0 bases. The germline CDR1 and CDR2 sequences are LGHNA and YSLEER.

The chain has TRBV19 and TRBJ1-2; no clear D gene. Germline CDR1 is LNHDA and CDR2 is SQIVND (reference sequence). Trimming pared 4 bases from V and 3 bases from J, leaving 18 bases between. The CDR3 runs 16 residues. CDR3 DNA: TGTGCCAGTAGTAGCCCGCGGTGGAGGGCGGACTATGGCTACACCTTC. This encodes CASSSPRWRADYGYTF.

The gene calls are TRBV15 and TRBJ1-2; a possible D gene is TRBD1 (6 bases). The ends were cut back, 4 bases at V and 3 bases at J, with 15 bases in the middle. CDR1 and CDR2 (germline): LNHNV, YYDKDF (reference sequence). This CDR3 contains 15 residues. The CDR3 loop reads CATSTARGAHYGYTF. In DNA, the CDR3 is TGTGCCACCAGCACGGCGCGGGGGGCTCACTATGGCTACACCTTC.

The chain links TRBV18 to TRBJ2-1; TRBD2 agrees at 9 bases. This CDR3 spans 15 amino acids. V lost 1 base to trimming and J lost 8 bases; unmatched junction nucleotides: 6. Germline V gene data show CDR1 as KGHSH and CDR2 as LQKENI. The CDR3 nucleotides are TGTGCCAGCTCACCACGGTCTAGCGGGAAATATGAGCAGTTCTTC. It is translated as CASSPRSSGKYEQFF.

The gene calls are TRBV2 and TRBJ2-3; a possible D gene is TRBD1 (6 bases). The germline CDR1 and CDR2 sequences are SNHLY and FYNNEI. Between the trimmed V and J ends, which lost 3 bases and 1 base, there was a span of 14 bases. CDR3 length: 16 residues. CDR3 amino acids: CASSDLAGDRTDTQYF. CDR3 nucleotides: TGTGCCAGCAGTGATCTGGCAGGGGACCGCACAGATACGCAGTATTTT.